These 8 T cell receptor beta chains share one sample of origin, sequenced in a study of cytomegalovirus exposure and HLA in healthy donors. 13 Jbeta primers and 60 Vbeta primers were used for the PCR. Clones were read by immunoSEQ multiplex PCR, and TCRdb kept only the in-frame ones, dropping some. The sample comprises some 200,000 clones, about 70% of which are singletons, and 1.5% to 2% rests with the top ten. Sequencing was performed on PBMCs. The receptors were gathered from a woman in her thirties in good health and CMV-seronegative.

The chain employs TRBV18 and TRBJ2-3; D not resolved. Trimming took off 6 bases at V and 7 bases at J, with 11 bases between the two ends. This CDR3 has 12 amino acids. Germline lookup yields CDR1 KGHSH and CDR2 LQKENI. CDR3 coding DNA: TGTGCCAGCTCGCCGAACAGCAATACGCAGTATTTT. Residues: CASSPNSNTQYF.

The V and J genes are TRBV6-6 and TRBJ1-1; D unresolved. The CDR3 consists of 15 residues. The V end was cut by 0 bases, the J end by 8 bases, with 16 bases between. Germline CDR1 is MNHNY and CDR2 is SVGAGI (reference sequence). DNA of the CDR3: TGTGCCAGCAGTTACTCGATTGCGATGGGCACCGAAGCTTTCTTT. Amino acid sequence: CASSYSIAMGTEAFF.

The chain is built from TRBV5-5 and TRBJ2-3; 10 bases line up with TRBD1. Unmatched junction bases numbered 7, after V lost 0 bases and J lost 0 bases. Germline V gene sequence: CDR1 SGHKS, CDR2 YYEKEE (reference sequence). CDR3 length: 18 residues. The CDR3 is CASSLAGTGDSSTDTQYF. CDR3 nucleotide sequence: TGTGCCAGCAGCTTGGCCGGGACAGGGGACTCAAGCACAGATACGCAGTATTTT.

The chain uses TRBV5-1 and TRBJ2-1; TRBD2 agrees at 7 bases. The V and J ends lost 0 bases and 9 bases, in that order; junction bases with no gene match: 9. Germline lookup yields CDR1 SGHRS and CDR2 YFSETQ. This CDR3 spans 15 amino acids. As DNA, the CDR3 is TGCGCCAGCAGCTTGGGAGGGAGGGCCGATTCTGAGCAGTTCTTC. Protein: CASSLGGRADSEQFF.

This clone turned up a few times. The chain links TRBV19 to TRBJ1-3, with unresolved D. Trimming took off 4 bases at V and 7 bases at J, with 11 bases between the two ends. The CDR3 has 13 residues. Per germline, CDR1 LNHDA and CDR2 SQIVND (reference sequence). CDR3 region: CASSRVGLNTIYF. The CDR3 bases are TGTGCCAGTAGTAGAGTCGGGTTGAACACCATATATTTT.

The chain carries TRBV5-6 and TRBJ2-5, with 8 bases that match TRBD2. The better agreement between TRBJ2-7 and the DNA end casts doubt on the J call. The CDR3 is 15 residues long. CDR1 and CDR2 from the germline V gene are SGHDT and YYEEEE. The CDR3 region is CASSHRGGISYEQYF. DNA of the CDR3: TGTGCCAGCAGCCACCGCGGGGGGATCTCCTACGAGCAGTACTTC.

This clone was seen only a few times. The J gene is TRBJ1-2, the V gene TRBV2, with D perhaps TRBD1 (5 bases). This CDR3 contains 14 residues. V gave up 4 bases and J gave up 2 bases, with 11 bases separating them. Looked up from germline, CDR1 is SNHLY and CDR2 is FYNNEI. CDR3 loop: CASSVSQGNYGYTF. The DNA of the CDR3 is TGTGCCAGCAGTGTATCGCAGGGCAACTATGGCTACACCTTC.

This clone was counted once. The DNA for the CDR3 is TGTGCCAGCAGCTTATCCCGTATAGGGGGCTACAGCTATGGCTACACCTTC. Protein sequence: CASSLSRIGGYSYGYTF. The gene calls are TRBV7-8 and TRBJ1-2, with 7 bases identical to TRBD1. The germline V gene encodes CDR1 SGHVS and CDR2 FQNEAQ. Trimming removed 2 bases from V and 4 bases from J; junction bases left unmatched: 13. The CDR3 covers 17 residues.